Only a few counts were recorded for the clone carrying this TCR beta chain. A read error may explain this, as a much larger clone is one base away. The germline gives CDR1 ENHRY, CDR2 SYGVKD. Trimming took 11 bases from V and 4 from J; bases not matched to a gene: 8. This CDR3 region has 13 residues. The sample is drawn from a study of kidney transplant recipient with SARS-CoV-2 infection. TCRdb reprocessed the reads with MiXCR, giving one entry per CDR3 protein. The sample has roughly 250,000 distinct CDR3 sequences; around 28% are singletons. The specimen comprised a blood sample, sampled at baseline and between days 110 and 120 from a kidney transplant recipient. This receptor was identified in a male patient in his thirties who had COVID-19 and was a kidney transplant recipient. T cells may partly derive from the graft donor. The chain is built from TRBV10-3 and TRBJ1-5; 7 positions match TRBD1. CDR3 in amino acids: CAVGQAVNQPQHF. CDR3 in DNA: TGTGCCGTTGGACAGGCGGTTAATCAGCCCCAGCATTTT.